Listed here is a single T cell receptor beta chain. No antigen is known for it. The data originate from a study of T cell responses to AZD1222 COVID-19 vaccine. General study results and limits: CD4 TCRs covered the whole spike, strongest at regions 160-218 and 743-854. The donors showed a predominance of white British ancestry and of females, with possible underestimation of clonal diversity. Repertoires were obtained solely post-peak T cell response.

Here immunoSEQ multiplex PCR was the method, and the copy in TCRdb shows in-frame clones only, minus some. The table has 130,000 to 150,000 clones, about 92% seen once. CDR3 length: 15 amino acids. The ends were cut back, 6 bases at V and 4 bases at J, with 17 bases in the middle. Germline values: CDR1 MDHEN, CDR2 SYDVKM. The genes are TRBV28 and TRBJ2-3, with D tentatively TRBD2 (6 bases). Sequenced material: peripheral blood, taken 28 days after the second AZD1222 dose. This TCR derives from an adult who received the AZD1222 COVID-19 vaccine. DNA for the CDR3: TGTGCCAGCAGCGGACCCGGGGGAGGAGCAGATACGCAGTATTTT. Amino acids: CASSGPGGGADTQYF.